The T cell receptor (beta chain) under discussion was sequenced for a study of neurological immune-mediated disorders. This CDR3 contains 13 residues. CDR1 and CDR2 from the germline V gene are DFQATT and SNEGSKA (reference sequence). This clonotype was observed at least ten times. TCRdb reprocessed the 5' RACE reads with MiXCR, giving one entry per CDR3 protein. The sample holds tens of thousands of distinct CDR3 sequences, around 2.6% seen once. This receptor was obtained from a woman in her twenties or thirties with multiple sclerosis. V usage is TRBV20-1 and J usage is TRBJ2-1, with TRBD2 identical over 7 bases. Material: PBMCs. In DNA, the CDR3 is TGCAGCCCGCCAGGGACTACCTACAATGAGCAGTTCTTC. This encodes CSPPGTTYNEQFF.